This entry features one T cell receptor (beta chain) sequence. The antigen is not known. The data were obtained in a study of cytomegalovirus exposure and HLA in healthy donors. TCRdb's table, derived via immunoSEQ multiplex PCR, lists solely in-frame clones and lacks some. The table records about 240,000 clones, around 87% of them present only once. Germline CDR1 is SNHLY and CDR2 is FYNNEI. V lost 5 bases, J lost 2 bases, and 14 bases lay in between. The CDR3 runs to 15 residues. General study results and limits: Reported performance of the classifier showed diagnosis of cytomegalovirus status with high specificity and sensitivity. That first-cohort TCR clusters tended to co-occur in the approximately 110 validation repertoires was found in a later analysis.

This sequence originates from a woman aged 25 to 39 in good health and CMV-seropositive. The chain combines TRBV2 with TRBJ2-3; maybe TRBD1 (6 bases). The sample comprised PBMCs. Here the CDR3 reads CASSSGQTNTDTQYF. The DNA of the CDR3 is TGTGCCAGCAGTTCCGGACAGACCAACACAGATACGCAGTATTTT.